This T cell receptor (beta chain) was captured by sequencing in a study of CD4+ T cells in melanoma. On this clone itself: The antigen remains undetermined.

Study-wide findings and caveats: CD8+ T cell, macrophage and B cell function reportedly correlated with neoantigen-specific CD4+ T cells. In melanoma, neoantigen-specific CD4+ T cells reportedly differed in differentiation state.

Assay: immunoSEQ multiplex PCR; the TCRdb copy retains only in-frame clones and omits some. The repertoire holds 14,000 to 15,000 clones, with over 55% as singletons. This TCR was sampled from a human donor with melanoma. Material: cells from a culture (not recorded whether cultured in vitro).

DNA for the CDR3: TGTGCCACCAACAGGGGCCACGAAACCTACGAGCAGTACTTC. As protein: CATNRGHETYEQYF. This chain uses TRBV6-1 with TRBJ2-7; 7 nucleotides line up with TRBD1. The junction had 11 bases not matched to a gene; V was cut back by 10 bases and J by 2 bases. The CDR3 runs 14 residues. The germline V gene encodes CDR1 MNHNS and CDR2 SASEGT.